This entry lists 32 T cell receptor beta chains sequenced from one sample in a study of a mutant IDH1 vaccine in newly diagnosed glioma. Here immunoSEQ multiplex PCR was the method, and the copy in TCRdb shows in-frame clones only, minus some. The sample records tens of thousands of clones, 60% to 85% being singletons. The time point denotes: week 47, end of study. Topical imiquimod accompanied each vaccine dose, which consisted of 300 ug of mutant IDH1 20-mer peptide. These receptors lack a known antigen. Specimen: PBMCs, collected from a glioma patient whose treatment included an IDH1 peptide vaccine. All receptors come from a man aged 40-55 years with glioma.

Points on this clone: A read error may account for a junction end that differs from germline. This chain joins TRBV5-1 and TRBJ2-7; tentative D call: TRBD2 (7 bases). This CDR3 spans 14 amino acids. Germline V gene data show CDR1 as SGHRS and CDR2 as YFSETQ. CDR3 bases: TGTGCCAGCAGCTTGGTCCGGGGGGACATTGAGCAGTACTTC. Its translation: CASSLVRGDIEQYF.

The rearrangement uses TRBV7-9 and TRBJ2-3; possibly TRBD1 for D (6 bases). Trimming cost V 6 bases and J 3 bases, with 16 bases left between them. This CDR3 has 15 amino acids. The V gene's germline CDR1 is SEHNR and CDR2 FQNEAQ (reference sequence). CDR3 sequence (DNA): TGTGCCAGCAGTCCCTCACTTACAGGGACAGATACGCAGTATTTT. Its protein is CASSPSLTGTDTQYF. Looking up the rest from reference TRBV7-9 and TRBJ2-3 gives the full variable domain: DTGVSQNPRHKITKRGQNVTFRCDPISEHNRLYWYRQTLGQGPEFLTYFQNEAQLEKSRLLSDRFSAERPKGSFSTLEIQRTEQGDSAMYLCASSPSLTGTDTQYFGPGTRLTVL.

V is TRBV7-9 and J is TRBJ1-3; a weak D match, TRBD1 (6 bases). CDR1 is SEHNR, CDR2 FQNEAQ, per germline (reference sequence). V gave up 0 bases and J gave up 2 bases, with 11 bases separating them. There are 16 residues in the CDR3. In DNA form, the CDR3 reads TGTGCCAGCAGCTTAGCGAGGGGGGCGCCTGGAAACACCATATATTTT. It is translated as CASSLARGAPGNTIYF.

By frequency in the sample, this clone is medium-sized. The rearrangement joins TRBV11-3 to TRBJ1-5, with TRBD1 as a possible D gene (5 bases). CDR1 SGHNT and CDR2 YENEEA come from the germline V gene. The CDR3 covers 16 residues. Trimming cost V 6 bases and J 0 bases, with 15 bases left between them. CDR3 coding DNA: TGTGCCAGCAGACCTCGAGCAGGGTCTAGCAATCAGCCCCAGCATTTT. This sequence encodes CASRPRAGSSNQPQHF.

This clone was detected a few times. The chain links TRBV19 to TRBJ1-1, with D hard to call. V dropped 5 bases and J dropped 4 bases, with 8 bases sitting between them. The CDR3 contains 12 residues. Per the germline V gene, CDR1 is LNHDA and CDR2 is SQIVND (reference sequence). The CDR3 DNA reads TGTGCCAGTAGTTTTGTAGGCACTGAAGCTTTCTTT. Encoded protein: CASSFVGTEAFF.

This clone was seen a single time. This chain links TRBV19 with TRBJ2-2, with 10 bases matching TRBD2. The CDR3 is 17 amino acids. CDR1 is LNHDA, CDR2 SQIVND, per germline (reference sequence). The trim removed 4 bases at V and 0 bases at J, leaving 5 bases unmatched. CDR3 sequence (DNA): TGTGCCAGTAGTACGCGTAGCGGGAGGTCGAACACCGGGGAGCTGTTTTTT. It yields the protein CASSTRSGRSNTGELFF.

This clone was counted only a few times. V usage is TRBV11-3 and J usage is TRBJ2-1; maybe TRBD1 (6 bases). This CDR3 contains 15 residues. Germline values: CDR1 SGHNT, CDR2 YENEEA. Between the trimmed V and J ends, which lost 6 bases and 2 bases, there was a span of 14 bases. This CDR3 reads CASRLNRETYNEQFF. CDR3 bases: TGTGCCAGCAGACTAAACAGGGAAACCTACAATGAGCAGTTCTTC.

This chain uses TRBV5-1 with TRBJ1-2; TRBD1 agrees at 11 bases. The CDR3 has 15 amino acids. The germline CDR1 and CDR2 sequences are SGHRS and YFSETQ. J was trimmed by 4 bases and V by 6 bases; bases with no gene match: 8. CDR3 amino acids: CASTIGQGAGYGYTF. The CDR3, as DNA: TGCGCCAGCACCATTGGACAGGGGGCTGGCTATGGCTACACCTTC.

The rearrangement links TRBV5-1 to TRBJ2-3; 12 positions match TRBD2. V was clipped by 2 bases and J by 0 bases; unmatched bases: 4. Per the germline V gene, CDR1 is SGHRS and CDR2 is YFSETQ. This CDR3 contains 17 residues. CDR3 protein: CASSFPGTSGSTDTQYF. For the CDR3, the DNA is TGCGCCAGCAGCTTTCCCGGGACTAGCGGGAGCACAGATACGCAGTATTTT.

Regarding this clone: Germline is not matched at one junction end, which may reflect a read error. V usage is TRBV7-2 and J usage is TRBJ1-5; D uncertain. This CDR3 has 14 amino acids. Germline lookup yields CDR1 SGHTA and CDR2 FQGNSA. The CDR3 DNA reads TGTGCCGGCAGCCAAGGTGGTTACAATCAGCCCCAGCATTTT. It translates to CAGSQGGYNQPQHF.

The chain uses TRBV9 and TRBJ2-3; the match to TRBD2 covers 8 bases. Germline V gene data show CDR1 as SGDLS and CDR2 as YYNGEE. V shed 1 base, J shed 5 bases, and the junction held 6 bases outside the gene matches. CDR3 size: 15 residues. CDR3 sequence (DNA): TGTGCCAGCAGCGTAAGCGGGAGTGGGATAGATACGCAGTATTTT. It codes for CASSVSGSGIDTQYF.

The rearrangement uses TRBV5-6 and TRBJ2-2; the D is unclear. This CDR3 is built from 15 residues. The V end lost 1 base, the J end lost 4 bases, and 11 bases lay between the germline ends. The germline CDR1 and CDR2 sequences are SGHDT and YYEEEE. CDR3 in DNA: TGTGCCAGCAGCTTGCCAGGATGGAGCACCGGGGAGCTGTTTTTT. Protein: CASSLPGWSTGELFF.

The chain has TRBV7-8 and TRBJ2-2; D is perhaps TRBD1 (5 bases). Germline V CDR1 and CDR2: SGHVS, FQNEAQ. V gave up 2 bases and J gave up 1 base, with 11 bases separating them. The CDR3 consists of 16 residues. CDR3 sequence reads: CASSLSSRGNTGELFF. The DNA of the CDR3 is TGTGCCAGCAGCTTAAGTAGTAGGGGGAACACCGGGGAGCTGTTTTTT.

The rearrangement links TRBV1 to TRBJ1-5. TRBV1 is annotated as a pseudogene. This CDR3 has 12 amino acids. In DNA form, the CDR3 reads TGCACCAGCAGCGGCCAGCAATCAGCCCAGCATTTT. This translates into CTSSGQQSAQHF.

V is TRBV7-7 and J is TRBJ2-2; 9 nucleotides match TRBD1. CDR3 length: 16 amino acids. Looked up from germline, CDR1 is SSHAT and CDR2 is FNYEAQ (reference sequence). Unmatched junction bases numbered 3, after V lost 2 bases and J lost 2 bases. DNA of the CDR3: TGTGCCAGCAGCTTATCTACAGGGGGCAACACCGGGGAGCTGTTTTTT. Protein: CASSLSTGGNTGELFF.

V is TRBV7-9 and J is TRBJ2-1; D not resolved. The CDR3 is made up of 16 amino acids. CDR1 and CDR2 from the germline V gene are SEHNR and FQNEAQ (reference sequence). V was trimmed by 1 base and J by 6 bases, leaving 16 bases between them. CDR3 bases: TGTGCCAGCAGCTTAGAAGAAGGGCCTCAATTCAATGAGCAGTTCTTC. Translation gives CASSLEEGPQFNEQFF. Based on the CDR3 plus reference TRBV7-9 and TRBJ2-1, the full variable domain is DTGVSQNPRHKITKRGQNVTFRCDPISEHNRLYWYRQTLGQGPEFLTYFQNEAQLEKSRLLSDRFSAERPKGSFSTLEIQRTEQGDSAMYLCASSLEEGPQFNEQFFGPGTRLTVL.

The V gene is TRBV19, the J gene TRBJ2-5; 9 nucleotides line up with TRBD2. CDR3 size: 18 residues. Germline trimming cut 5 bases from V and 4 bases from J; bases unmatched to any gene: 17. Germline CDR1 reads LNHDA; CDR2 reads SQIVND (reference sequence). The CDR3 DNA reads TGTGCCAGTAGTTCCAGAGGTAGCGGGAGTGCCGATGTAGAGACCCAGTACTTC. Translation gives CASSSRGSGSADVETQYF. The whole variable domain, remainder taken from reference TRBV19 and TRBJ2-5, is DGGITQSPKYLFRKEGQNVTLSCEQNLNHDAMYWYRQDPGQGLRLIYYSQIVNDFQKGDIAEGYSVSREKKESFPLTVTSAQKNPTAFYLCASSSRGSGSADVETQYFGPGTRLLVL.

The chain employs TRBV7-8 and TRBJ2-7; D not certain. Germline V CDR1 and CDR2: SGHVS, FQNEAQ. The CDR3 loop spans 14 amino acids. Trimming pared 7 bases from V and 4 bases from J, leaving 17 bases between. Written as DNA, the CDR3 is TGTGCCAGCACCAACCCGACGGATATATACGAGCAGTACTTC. Translation gives CASTNPTDIYEQYF.

This sequence joins TRBV19 and TRBJ1-5, with unresolved D. The germline gives CDR1 LNHDA, CDR2 SQIVND (reference sequence). The CDR3 is 14 amino acids. V lost 4 bases and J lost 4, with 11 bases in between. The CDR3 DNA reads TGTGCCAGTAGTAGCCAGGCTCATAATCAGCCCCAGCATTTT. It encodes CASSSQAHNQPQHF.

This chain uses TRBV18 with TRBJ2-5; 7 positions match TRBD1. Germline CDR1 and CDR2: KGHSH and LQKENI. After removal of 3 bases from V and 5 bases from J, the junction contained 9 bases not matched to a gene. The CDR3 loop spans 15 amino acids. CDR3 residues: CASSPRQTGQETQYF. CDR3 bases: TGTGCCAGCTCACCTCGACAGACAGGGCAGGAGACCCAGTACTTC. Complete variable domain (other parts from reference TRBV18 and TRBJ2-5): NAGVMQNPRHLVRRRGQEARLRCSPMKGHSHVYWYRQLPEEGLKFMVYLQKENIIDESGMPKERFSAEFPKEGPSILRIQQVVRGDSAAYFCASSPRQTGQETQYFGPGTRLLVL.

The chain is built from TRBV6-6 and TRBJ1-1, with a possible D match to TRBD1 (6 bases). The CDR3 consists of 13 residues. Germline CDR1 MNHNY, CDR2 SVGAGI (reference sequence). V lost 6 bases, J lost 1 base, and 9 bases lay in between. CDR3 amino acids: CASSTTGNTEAFF. The CDR3 DNA is TGTGCCAGCAGCACGACAGGGAACACTGAAGCTTTCTTT.

The chain links TRBV7-9 to TRBJ2-1; D is possibly TRBD1 (5 bases). The germline V gene has CDR1 SEHNR and CDR2 FQNEAQ (reference sequence). The V end was cut by 2 bases, the J end by 6 bases, with 8 bases between. CDR3 length equals 13 residues. DNA for the CDR3: TGTGCCAGCAGCTTACCAGGGTTCAATGAGCAGTTCTTC. It encodes CASSLPGFNEQFF.

CDR3 loop: CASSQDLIAGHITDTQYF. The CDR3 nucleotides read TGCGCCAGCAGCCAAGATCTGATAGCGGGGCACATCACAGATACGCAGTATTTT. The V gene is TRBV4-3, the J gene TRBJ2-3, with 8 positions matching TRBD2. After removal of 0 bases from V and 2 bases from J, the junction contained 10 bases not matched to a gene. This CDR3 contains 18 residues. Germline V CDR1 and CDR2: LGHNA, YSLEER.

This clone came up a few times. The rearrangement links TRBV7-9 to TRBJ2-3; the D is unclear. Germline values: CDR1 SEHNR, CDR2 FQNEAQ (reference sequence). Trimming pared 4 bases from V and 1 base from J, leaving 18 bases between. This CDR3 is 17 amino acids long. CDR3 coding DNA: TGTGCCAGCAGCTCACCCTCTGACGGCCAAGGCACAGATACGCAGTATTTT. It codes for CASSSPSDGQGTDTQYF.

This chain joins TRBV11-2 and TRBJ2-7; D is undetermined. The germline V and J ends were trimmed by 1 base and 4 bases, with 8 bases remaining between them. The germline V gene encodes CDR1 SGHAT and CDR2 FQNNGV. The CDR3 sequence is 13 residues long. CDR3 amino acids: CASSLVDTYEQYV. The CDR3 nucleotides are TGTGCCAGCAGCTTAGTAGACACATACGAGCAGTACGTC.

The chain recombines TRBV11-3 with TRBJ2-2; no clear D. The germline CDR1 and CDR2 sequences are SGHNT and YENEEA. The CDR3 consists of 17 residues. V was pared by 4 bases and J by 1 base, with 16 bases between. CDR3 in DNA: TGTGCCAGCAGCTCTTGGCACCTGGCGATGAACACCGGGGAGCTGTTTTTT. Translated: CASSSWHLAMNTGELFF. Based on the CDR3 plus reference TRBV11-3 and TRBJ2-2, the full variable domain is EAGVVQSPRYKIIEKKQPVAFWCNPISGHNTLYWYLQNLGQGPELLIRYENEEAVDDSQLPKDRFSAERLKGVDSTLKIQPAELGDSAVYLCASSSWHLAMNTGELFFGEGSRLTVL.

The rearrangement joins TRBV28 to TRBJ2-3, with 8 bases fitting TRBD1. The J segment lost 1 base and the V segment lost 5 bases, leaving 2 bases of the junction unmatched. CDR1 MDHEN and CDR2 SYDVKM come from the germline V gene. This CDR3 region has 14 residues. As DNA, the CDR3 is TGTGCCAGCAGTACGACAGGGGGCACAGATACGCAGTATTTT. This gives the protein CASSTTGGTDTQYF.

The J gene is TRBJ1-4, the V gene TRBV6-5; TRBD1 matches 8 bases. The CDR3 covers 15 residues. Germline V gives CDR1 MNHEY, CDR2 SVGAGI. The J segment lost 3 bases and the V segment lost 4 bases, leaving 4 bases of the junction unmatched. In DNA, the CDR3 is TGTGCCAGCAGTTCGCAGGGGGCGGCTAATGAAAAACTGTTTTTT. Translated, it gives CASSSQGAANEKLFF.

The chain has TRBV27 and TRBJ2-1; 8 bases agree with TRBD2. CDR1 MNHEY and CDR2 SMNVEV come from the germline V gene (reference sequence). J was trimmed by 7 bases and V by 4 bases; bases with no gene match: 3. This CDR3 comprises 13 residues. The chain's CDR3 is CASSSTSANEQFF. CDR3 DNA: TGTGCCAGCAGTTCGACTAGCGCAAATGAGCAGTTCTTC.

The chain carries TRBV7-9 and TRBJ2-2; D possibly matches TRBD1 or TRBD2 (5 bases each). Between the trimmed V and J ends, which lost 4 bases and 7 bases, there was a span of 19 bases. The germline V gene encodes CDR1 SEHNR and CDR2 FQNEAQ (reference sequence). The CDR3 is 16 amino acids. The CDR3 nucleotides read TGTGCCAGCAGCTCTGAGAGGGGCCGATCTGGCGGGGAGCTGTTTTTT. This codes for CASSSERGRSGGELFF.

The V call is TRBV7-6, the J call TRBJ1-3, with D tentatively TRBD1 (6 bases). CDR1 SGHVS and CDR2 FNYEAQ come from the germline V gene. The CDR3 length is 14 residues. Trimming left V 2 bases short and J 4 bases short, with 9 bases between. Written as DNA, the CDR3 is TGTGCCAGCAGCTTACGGACAGACGGAAACACCATATATTTT. This translates into CASSLRTDGNTIYF. Drawing the rest from reference TRBV7-6 and TRBJ1-3, the complete variable domain is GAGVSQSPRYKVTKRGQDVALRCDPISGHVSLYWYRQALGQGPEFLTYFNYEAQQDKSGLPNDRFSAERPEGSISTLTIQRTEQRDSAMYRCASSLRTDGNTIYFGEGSWLTVV.

V usage is TRBV6-1 and J usage is TRBJ1-5; D ambiguous. This CDR3 region has 14 residues. Germline CDR1 is MNHNS and CDR2 is SASEGT. The V and J ends lost 8 bases and 0 bases respectively, with 11 bases between them. The DNA of the CDR3 is TGTGCCAGCTTTGGTGGGGATAGCAATCAGCCCCAGCATTTT. Translation: CASFGGDSNQPQHF.